This TCR beta chain is drawn from a study of T cell responses to AZD1222 COVID-19 vaccine. Profiled with immunoSEQ multiplex PCR; TCRdb holds only in-frame clones, not every one. The sample contains some 97,000 clones, roughly nine tenths of which appear only once. As regards this clone: The target antigen is unknown.

Overall study results and limits: Clonal diversity may have been underestimated, and the donors were mostly white British, with more females than males.

Sequenced here: peripheral blood, sampled on day 0 of AZD1222 vaccination. This TCR came from an adult in good health.

The CDR3 DNA is TGCGCCAGCAGCTTGGCGCAGGGCCACAATGAGCAGTTCTTC. Protein: CASSLAQGHNEQFF. The V and J genes are TRBV5-1 and TRBJ2-1, with D possibly matching TRBD1 (5 bases). The germline V gene encodes CDR1 SGHRS and CDR2 YFSETQ. V was clipped by 0 bases and J by 5 bases, with 9 bases between them. This CDR3 comprises 14 residues.